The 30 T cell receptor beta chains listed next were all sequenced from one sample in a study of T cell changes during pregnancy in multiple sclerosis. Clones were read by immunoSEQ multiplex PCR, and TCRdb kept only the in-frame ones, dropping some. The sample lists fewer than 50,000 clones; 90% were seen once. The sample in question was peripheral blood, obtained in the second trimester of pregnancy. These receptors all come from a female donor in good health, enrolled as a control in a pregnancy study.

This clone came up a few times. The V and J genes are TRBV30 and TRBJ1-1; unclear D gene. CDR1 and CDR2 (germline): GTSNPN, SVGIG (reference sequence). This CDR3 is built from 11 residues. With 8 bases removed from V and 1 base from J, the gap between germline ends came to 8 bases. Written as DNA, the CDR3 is TGTGCCGGCGGAAGGAACACTGAAGCTTTCTTT. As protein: CAGGRNTEAFF.

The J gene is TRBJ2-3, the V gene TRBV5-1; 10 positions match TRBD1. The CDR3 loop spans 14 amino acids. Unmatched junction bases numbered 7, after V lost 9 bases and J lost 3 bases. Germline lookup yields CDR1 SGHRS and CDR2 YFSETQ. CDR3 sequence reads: CATRQGAVTDTQYF. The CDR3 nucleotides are TGCGCCACCAGACAGGGGGCAGTGACAGATACGCAGTATTTT.

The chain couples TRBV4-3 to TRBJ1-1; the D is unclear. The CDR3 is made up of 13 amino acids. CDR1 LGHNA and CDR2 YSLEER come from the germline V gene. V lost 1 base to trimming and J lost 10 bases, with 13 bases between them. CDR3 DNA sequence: TGCGCCAGCAGCCAAGTCGGAGGATCGCCAGCTTTCTTT. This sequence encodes CASSQVGGSPAFF.

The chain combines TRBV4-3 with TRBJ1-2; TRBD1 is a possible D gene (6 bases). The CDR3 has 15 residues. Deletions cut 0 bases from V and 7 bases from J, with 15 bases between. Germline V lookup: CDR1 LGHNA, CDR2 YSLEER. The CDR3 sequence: CASSQDQGPGSGYTF. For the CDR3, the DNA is TGCGCCAGCAGCCAAGATCAGGGGCCCGGGTCTGGCTACACCTTC.

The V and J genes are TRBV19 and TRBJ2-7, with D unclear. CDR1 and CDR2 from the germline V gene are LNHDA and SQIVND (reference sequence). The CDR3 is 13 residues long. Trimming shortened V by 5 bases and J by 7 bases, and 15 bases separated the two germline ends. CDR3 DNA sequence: TGTGCCAGTAGTCCCGGGTCTTATTCGGAGCAGTACTTC. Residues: CASSPGSYSEQYF.

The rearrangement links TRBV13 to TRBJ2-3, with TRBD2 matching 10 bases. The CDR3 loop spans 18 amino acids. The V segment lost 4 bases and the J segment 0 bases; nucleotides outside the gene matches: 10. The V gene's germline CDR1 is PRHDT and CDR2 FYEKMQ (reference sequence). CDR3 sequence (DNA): TGTGCCAGCAGCTCCCTAGCGGGGGACGGTGGGAGCACAGATACGCAGTATTTT. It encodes CASSSLAGDGGSTDTQYF. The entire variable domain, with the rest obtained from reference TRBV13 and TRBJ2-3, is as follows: AAGVIQSPRHLIKEKRETATLKCYPIPRHDTVYWYQQGPGQDPQFLISFYEKMQSDKGSIPDRFSAQQFSDYHSELNMSSLELGDSALYFCASSSLAGDGGSTDTQYFGPGTRLTVL.

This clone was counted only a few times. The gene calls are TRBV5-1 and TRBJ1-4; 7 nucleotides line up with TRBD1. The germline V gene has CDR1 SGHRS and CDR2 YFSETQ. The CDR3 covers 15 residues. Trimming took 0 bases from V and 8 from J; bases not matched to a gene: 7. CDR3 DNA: TGCGCCAGCAGCTTGGAGACAGGGTATGGGGAAAAACTGTTTTTT. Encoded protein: CASSLETGYGEKLFF.

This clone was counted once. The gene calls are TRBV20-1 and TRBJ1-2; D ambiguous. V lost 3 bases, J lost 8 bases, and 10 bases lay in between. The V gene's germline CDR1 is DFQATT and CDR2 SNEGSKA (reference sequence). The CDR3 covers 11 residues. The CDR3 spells CSASGEVGYTF. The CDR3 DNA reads TGCAGTGCTAGCGGCGAGGTGGGCTACACCTTC.

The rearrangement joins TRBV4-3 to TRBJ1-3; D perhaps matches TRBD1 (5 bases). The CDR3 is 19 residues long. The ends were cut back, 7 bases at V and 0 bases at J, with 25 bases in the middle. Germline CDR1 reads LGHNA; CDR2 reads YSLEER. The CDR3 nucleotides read TGCGCCAGCACCTACTCCCCCACAAAGACAGCTACCTCTGGAAACACCATATATTTT. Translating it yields CASTYSPTKTATSGNTIYF.

The CDR3 DNA follows: TGTGCCAGCAGCTTAAGGCAGGGCGGACTAATGAACACTGAAGCTTTCTTT. This sequence encodes CASSLRQGGLMNTEAFF. The chain has TRBV7-9 and TRBJ1-1; D is possibly TRBD1 (5 bases). The CDR3 consists of 17 residues. The germline gives CDR1 SEHNR, CDR2 FQNEAQ (reference sequence). Between the trimmed V and J ends, which lost 2 bases and 0 bases, there was a span of 16 bases.

CDR3 in DNA: TGTGCCAGCAAAGGGACGGCGGGAGGGGACATTCAGTACTTC. Amino acid sequence: CASKGTAGGDIQYF. The chain combines TRBV27 with TRBJ2-4; the match to TRBD2 covers 9 bases. Losses at the gene ends were 7 bases for V and 8 bases for J; bases not matched to a gene: 9. Per germline, CDR1 MNHEY and CDR2 SMNVEV (reference sequence). The CDR3 totals 14 residues.

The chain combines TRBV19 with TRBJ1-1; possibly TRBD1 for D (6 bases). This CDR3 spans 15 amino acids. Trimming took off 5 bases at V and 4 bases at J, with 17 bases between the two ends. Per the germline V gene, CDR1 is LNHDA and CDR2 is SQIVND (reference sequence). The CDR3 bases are TGTGCCAGTAGTTCAGGGGTCGACGTAGCCACTGAAGCTTTCTTT. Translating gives CASSSGVDVATEAFF. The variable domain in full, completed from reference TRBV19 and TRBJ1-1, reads DGGITQSPKYLFRKEGQNVTLSCEQNLNHDAMYWYRQDPGQGLRLIYYSQIVNDFQKGDIAEGYSVSREKKESFPLTVTSAQKNPTAFYLCASSSGVDVATEAFFGQGTRLTVV.

The DNA for the CDR3 is TGTGCCAGCAGCTTGCAGGGGACAGTCAATCAGCCCCAGCATTTT. This translates into CASSLQGTVNQPQHF. J is TRBJ1-5 and V is TRBV5-8; 7 bases agree with TRBD1. After removal of 1 base from V and 3 bases from J, the junction contained 4 bases not matched to a gene. The CDR3 is 15 amino acids. From germline, CDR1 is SGHTS and CDR2 YDEGEE.

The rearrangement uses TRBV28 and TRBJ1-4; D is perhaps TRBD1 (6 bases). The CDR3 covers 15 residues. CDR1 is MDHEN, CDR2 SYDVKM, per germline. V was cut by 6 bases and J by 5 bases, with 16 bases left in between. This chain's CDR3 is CASSPGQLQNEKLFF. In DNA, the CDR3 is TGTGCCAGCAGCCCCGGACAGCTCCAAAATGAAAAACTGTTTTTT.

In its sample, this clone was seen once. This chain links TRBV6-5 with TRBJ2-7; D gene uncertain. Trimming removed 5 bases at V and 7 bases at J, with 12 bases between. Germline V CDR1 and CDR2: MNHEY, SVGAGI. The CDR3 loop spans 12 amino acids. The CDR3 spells CASSTPQWEQYF. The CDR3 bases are TGTGCCAGCAGTACCCCTCAGTGGGAGCAGTACTTC.

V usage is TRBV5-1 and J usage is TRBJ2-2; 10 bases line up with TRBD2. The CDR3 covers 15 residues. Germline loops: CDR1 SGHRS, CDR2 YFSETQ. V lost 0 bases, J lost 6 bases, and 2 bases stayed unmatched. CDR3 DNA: TGCGCCAGCAGCTTGGGGCTAGCGGGGGCCGGGGAGCTGTTTTTT. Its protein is CASSLGLAGAGELFF. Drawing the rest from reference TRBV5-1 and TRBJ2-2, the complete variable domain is KAGVTQTPRYLIKTRGQQVTLSCSPISGHRSVSWYQQTPGQGLQFLFEYFSETQRNKGNFPGRFSGRQFSNSRSEMNVSTLELGDSALYLCASSLGLAGAGELFFGEGSRLTVL.

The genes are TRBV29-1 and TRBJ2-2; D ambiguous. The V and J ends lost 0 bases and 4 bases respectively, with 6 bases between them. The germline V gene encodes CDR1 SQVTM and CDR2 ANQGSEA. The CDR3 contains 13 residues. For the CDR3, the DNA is TGCAGCGTTGAAGAGGGCCGCACCGGGGAGCTGTTTTTT. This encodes CSVEEGRTGELFF.

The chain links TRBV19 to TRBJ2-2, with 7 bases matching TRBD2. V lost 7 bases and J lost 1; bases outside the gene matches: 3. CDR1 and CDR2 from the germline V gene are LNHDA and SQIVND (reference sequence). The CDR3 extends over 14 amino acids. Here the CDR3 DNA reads TGTGCCAGTAAGCGGGGAGGGAACACCGGGGAGCTGTTTTTT. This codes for CASKRGGNTGELFF.

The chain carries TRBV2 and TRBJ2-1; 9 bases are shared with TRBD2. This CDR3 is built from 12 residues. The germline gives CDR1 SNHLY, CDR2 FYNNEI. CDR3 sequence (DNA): TGTGCAGGCGGGGGGGTTTCCAATGAGCAGTTCTTC. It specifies CAGGGVSNEQFF. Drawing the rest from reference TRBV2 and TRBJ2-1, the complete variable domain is EPEVTQTPSHQVTQMGQEVILRCVPISNHLYFYWYRQILGQKVEFLVSFYNNEISEKSEIFDDQFSVERPDGSNFTLKIRSTKLEDSAMYFCAGGGVSNEQFFGPGTRLTVL.

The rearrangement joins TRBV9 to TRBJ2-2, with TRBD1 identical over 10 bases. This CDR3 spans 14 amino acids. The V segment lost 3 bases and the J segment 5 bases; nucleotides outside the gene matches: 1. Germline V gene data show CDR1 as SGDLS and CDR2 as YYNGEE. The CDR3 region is CASSAGQGTGELFF. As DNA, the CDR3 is TGTGCCAGCAGCGCGGGACAGGGGACCGGGGAGCTGTTTTTT.

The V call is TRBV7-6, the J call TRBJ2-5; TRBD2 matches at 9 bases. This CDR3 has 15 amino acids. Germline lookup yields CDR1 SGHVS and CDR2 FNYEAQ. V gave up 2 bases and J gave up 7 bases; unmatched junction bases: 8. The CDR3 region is CASSLYSGSPGTQYF. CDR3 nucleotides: TGTGCCAGCAGCTTATATAGCGGGAGCCCAGGGACCCAGTACTTC.

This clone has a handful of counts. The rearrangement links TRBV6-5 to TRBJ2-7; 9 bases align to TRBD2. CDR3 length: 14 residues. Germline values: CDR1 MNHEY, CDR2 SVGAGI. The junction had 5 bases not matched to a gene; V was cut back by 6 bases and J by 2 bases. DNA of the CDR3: TGTGCCAGCAGCCCCGGCGGGGGGGCCTACGAGCAGTACTTC. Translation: CASSPGGGAYEQYF.

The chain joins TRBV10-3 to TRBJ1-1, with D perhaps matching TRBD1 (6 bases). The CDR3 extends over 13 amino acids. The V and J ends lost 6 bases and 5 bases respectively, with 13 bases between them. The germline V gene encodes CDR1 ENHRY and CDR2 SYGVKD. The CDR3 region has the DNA TGTGCCATCAGCCAGGGGAGTGTGACTGAAGCTTTCTTT. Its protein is CAISQGSVTEAFF.

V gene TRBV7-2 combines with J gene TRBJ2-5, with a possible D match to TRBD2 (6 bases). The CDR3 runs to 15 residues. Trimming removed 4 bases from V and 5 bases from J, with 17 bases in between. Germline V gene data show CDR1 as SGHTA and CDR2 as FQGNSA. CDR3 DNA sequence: TGTGCCAGCAGCTCCCTCCCCCTCCGGGGGGAGACCCAGTACTTC. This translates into CASSSLPLRGETQYF.

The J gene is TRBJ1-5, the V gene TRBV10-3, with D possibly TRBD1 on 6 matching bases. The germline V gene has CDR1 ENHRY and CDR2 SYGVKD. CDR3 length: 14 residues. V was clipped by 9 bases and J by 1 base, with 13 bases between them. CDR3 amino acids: CAIAVQGSNQPQHF. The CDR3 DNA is TGTGCCATTGCAGTCCAGGGGAGCAATCAGCCCCAGCATTTT.

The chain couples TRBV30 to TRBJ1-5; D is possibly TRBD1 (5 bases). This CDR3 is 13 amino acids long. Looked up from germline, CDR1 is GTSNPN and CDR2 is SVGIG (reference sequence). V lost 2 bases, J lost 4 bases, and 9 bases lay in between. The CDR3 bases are TGTGCCTGGAGTCCGGCAGGGAATCAGCCCCAGCATTTT. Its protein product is CAWSPAGNQPQHF.

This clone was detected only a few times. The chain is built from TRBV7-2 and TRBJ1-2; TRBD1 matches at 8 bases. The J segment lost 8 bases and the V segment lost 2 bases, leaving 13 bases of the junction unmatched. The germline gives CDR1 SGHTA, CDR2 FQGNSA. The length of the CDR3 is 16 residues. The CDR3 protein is CASSLPSLTGGGGYTF. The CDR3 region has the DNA TGTGCCAGCAGCTTACCCTCACTCACAGGGGGAGGAGGCTACACCTTC. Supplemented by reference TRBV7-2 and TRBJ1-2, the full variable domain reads GAGVSQSPSNKVTEKGKDVELRCDPISGHTALYWYRQSLGQGLEFLIYFQGNSAPDKSGLPSDRFSAERTGGSVSTLTIQRTQQEDSAVYLCASSLPSLTGGGGYTFGSGTRLTVV.

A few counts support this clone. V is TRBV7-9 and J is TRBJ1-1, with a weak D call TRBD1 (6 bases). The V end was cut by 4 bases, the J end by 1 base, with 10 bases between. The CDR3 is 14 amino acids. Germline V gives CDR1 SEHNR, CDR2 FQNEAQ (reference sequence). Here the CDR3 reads CASSSPQGNTEAFF. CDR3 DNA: TGTGCCAGCAGCTCACCACAGGGGAACACTGAAGCTTTCTTT.

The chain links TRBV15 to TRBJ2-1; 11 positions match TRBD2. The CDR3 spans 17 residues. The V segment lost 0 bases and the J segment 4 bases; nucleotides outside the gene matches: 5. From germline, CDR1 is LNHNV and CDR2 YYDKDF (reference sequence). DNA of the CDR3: TGTGCCACCAGCAGAGATAGGCGGACTAGCGGGTACAATGAGCAGTTCTTC. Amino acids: CATSRDRRTSGYNEQFF.

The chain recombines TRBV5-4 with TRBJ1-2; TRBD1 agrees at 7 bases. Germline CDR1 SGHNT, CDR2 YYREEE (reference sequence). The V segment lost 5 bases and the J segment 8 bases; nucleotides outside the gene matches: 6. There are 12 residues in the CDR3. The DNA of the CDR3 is TGTGCCAGCAGTAATACAGGGGACGGCTACACCTTC. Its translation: CASSNTGDGYTF.